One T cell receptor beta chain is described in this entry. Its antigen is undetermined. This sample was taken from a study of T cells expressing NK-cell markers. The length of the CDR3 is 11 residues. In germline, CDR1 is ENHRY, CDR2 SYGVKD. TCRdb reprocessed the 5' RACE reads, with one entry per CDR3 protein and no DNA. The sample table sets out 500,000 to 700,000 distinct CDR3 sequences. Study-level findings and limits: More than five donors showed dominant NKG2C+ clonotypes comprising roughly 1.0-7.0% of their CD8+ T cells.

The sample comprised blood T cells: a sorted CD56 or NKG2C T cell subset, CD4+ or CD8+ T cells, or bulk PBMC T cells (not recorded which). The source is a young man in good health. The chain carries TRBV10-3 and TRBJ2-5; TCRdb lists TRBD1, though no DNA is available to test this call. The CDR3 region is CAISRGETQYF.